This TCR beta chain was observed in a study of cytomegalovirus exposure and HLA in healthy donors. Overall study results and limits: The dataset shows that most TCR sequences were rare, while some public TCRs occurred in many donors. A later analysis linked a missense DCLRE1C variant to TCR beta V- and J-gene trimming. Presence/absence analyses assumed roughly uniform sequencing depth across donors, which may not hold. Prior analysis indicated that the majority of TCR beta V segments exhibited productivity approximately 87% or approximately 30% of the time.

Primers included in the PCR were 60 Vbeta and 13 Jbeta primers. The method was immunoSEQ multiplex PCR; TCRdb's version includes in-frame clones alone and lacks a portion of them. The sample records fewer than 95,000 clones, roughly 67% being singletons. In its sample, this clone was seen once. Its specificity is unknown. This specimen includes other DNA sequences encoding the same CDR3. The receptor comes from a woman aged 50 to 60 in good health and CMV-seropositive. The specimen sequenced was PBMCs.

The CDR3 DNA is TGCGCCAGCAGCCTGACAGGGGGCTCCTACAATGAGCAGTTCTTC. Protein: CASSLTGGSYNEQFF. The chain is built from TRBV5-1 and TRBJ2-1, with 9 bases fitting TRBD1. The CDR3 contains 15 residues. Germline loops: CDR1 SGHRS, CDR2 YFSETQ. J was trimmed by 0 bases and V by 4 bases; bases with no gene match: 2.